These T cell receptor beta chains were read from a single sample in a study of cytomegalovirus exposure and HLA in healthy donors. Libraries were prepared by immunoSEQ multiplex PCR; TCRdb keeps only in-frame clonotypes and omits some of them. In the table there are about 150,000 clones, 70% to 85% of which are singletons. Sequenced input: PBMCs. The receptor source for this set is a man younger than 45 in good health and CMV-seronegative. CDR3s include the opening cysteine and the closing phenylalanine or tryptophan. The D gene is left open where the match is weak. Only part of the rows carry a size: once, few, many, or a class if the clone is expanded.

NA	TRBD1	TRBJ2-7	TRBV5-4	TGTGCCAGCAGCTTGAAGGGGGCCCACGAGCAGTACTTC	CASSLKGAHEQYF
NA	NA	TRBJ2-7	TRBV5-1	TGCGCCAGCAGCACCCGAAACGAGGAGCAGTACTTC	CASSTRNEEQYF
NA	NA	TRBJ1-2	TRBV5-1	TGCGCCAGCAGCTTGGGGGGTTCTACGGGGGACTATGACTACACCTTC	CASSLGGSTGDYDYTF
few	NA	TRBJ2-7	TRBV13	TGTGCCAGCAGCCGCCGGGACAAAGCCTACGAGCAGTACTTC	CASSRRDKAYEQYF
few	NA	TRBJ1-2	TRBV5-1	TGCGCCAGCAGCCCCTCGATCACGGACTATGGCTACCCCTTC	CASSPSITDYGYPF
NA	TRBD1	TRBJ1-1	TRBV7-2	TGTGCCAGCAGCTTAGGGGACAGGGGAAACACTGAAGCTTTCTTT	CASSLGDRGNTEAFF
once	TRBD1	TRBJ2-7	TRBV5-4	TGTGCCAGCAGCTCGGGACAGGACTCATTTTCCTACGAGCAGTACTTC	CASSSGQDSFSYEQYF
few	NA	TRBJ1-1	TRBV19	TGTGCCAGTAGGAATCAGGGGAACACTGAAGCTTTCTTT	CASRNQGNTEAFF
NA	NA	TRBJ1-1	TRBV7-9	TGTGCCAGCAGCTTCGGTCGGACTGAAGCTTTCTTT	CASSFGRTEAFF
NA	NA	TRBJ2-3	TRBV2	TGTGCCAGCAGTGAACTGGCCGATACGCAGTATTTT	CASSELADTQYF
few	NA	TRBJ2-1	TRBV29-1	TGCAGCGTTGGTACAGCCGGCTACAATGAGCAGTTCTTC	CSVGTAGYNEQFF
once	TRBD1	TRBJ2-5	TRBV5-4	TGTGCCAGCAGCTTCAGGGGGCAAGAGACCCAGTACTTC	CASSFRGQETQYF
NA	TRBD1	TRBJ2-7	TRBV6-1	TGTGCCAGCAGTGATGGGACAGGGGTATCCTACGAGCAGTACTTC	CASSDGTGVSYEQYF
NA	NA	TRBJ1-1	TRBV28	TGTGCCAGCACCCCCATGGGGGGGGCCCAGAACACTGAAGCTTTCTTT	CASTPMGGAQNTEAFF
NA	TRBD1	TRBJ2-5	TRBV5-1	TGCGCCAGCAGCCCACAGGGGTTAGAGACCCAGTACTTC	CASSPQGLETQYF
NA	NA	TRBJ2-3	TRBV6-1	TGTGCCAGCAGTGATGGCAATACGCAGTATTTT	CASSDGNTQYF
once	NA	TRBJ2-7	TRBV7-2	TGTGCCAGCAGCTTGAGTCTAGGACAGACCTACGAGCAGTACTTC	CASSLSLGQTYEQYF
NA	TRBD1	TRBJ2-5	TRBV29-1	TGCAGCGTAGAGACAGGGAATCAAGAGACCCAGTACTTC	CSVETGNQETQYF
NA	TRBD1	TRBJ1-2	TRBV6-6	TGTGCCAGCAGTTCCGGGACAGGAGAAGGCTACACCTTC	CASSSGTGEGYTF
NA	NA	TRBJ2-5	TRBV19	TGTGCCAGTAGCCCGGGGTCGGGAGAGACCCAGTACTTC	CASSPGSGETQYF
NA	TRBD2	TRBJ2-6	TRBV7-8	TGTGCCAGCAGCTTTTTGGAGGGCGGGGGCTCTGGGGCCAACGTCCTGACTTTC	CASSFLEGGGSGANVLTF
NA	TRBD1	TRBJ1-4	TRBV5-6	TGTGCCAGCAGCTGGGGGACAGGTTTGGGAGAAAAACTGTTTTTT	CASSWGTGLGEKLFF
NA	NA	TRBJ2-1	TRBV12-5	TGTGCTAGTGGTCCCTCGACTAGTTACAATGAGCAGTTCTTC	CASGPSTSYNEQFF
NA	NA	TRBJ1-3	TRBV2	TGTGCCAGCAGTGAGCGGGGTCCCTTCTCTGGAAACACCATATATTTT	CASSERGPFSGNTIYF
NA	TRBD1	TRBJ2-7	TRBV5-6	TGTGCCAGCAGCCTCCTGGACAGGGGGAAAATGGGGCAGTACTTC	CASSLLDRGKMGQYF
NA	NA	TRBJ1-6	TRBV6-1	TGTGCCAGCAGTGAACAGGACATAGGCGGTTCACCCCTCAACTTT	CASSEQDIGGSPLNF
NA	TRBD2	TRBJ2-3	TRBV5-4	TGTGCCAGCAGCCACGCCAACGGGGGGGCGTATTATACGCAGTATTTT	CASSHANGGAYYTQYF
few	NA	TRBJ1-2	TRBV10-3	TGTGCCATCAGTGACCCCCTCGTATATGGCTACACCTTC	CAISDPLVYGYTF
NA	NA	TRBJ2-3	TRBV2	TGTGCCAGCAGAGAAGCCGTGGAGGGGCAAGCGCAGTATTTT	CASREAVEGQAQYF
once	TRBD1	TRBJ1-4	TRBV6-5	TGTGCCAGCAGTCCTGGACAGGGGTTTGGAGAAAAACTGTTTTTT	CASSPGQGFGEKLFF
once	TRBD1	TRBJ2-2	TRBV28	TGTGCCAGCAGCCAGGGACAGGGGAACACCGGGGAGCTGTTTTTT	CASSQGQGNTGELFF
NA	TRBD1	TRBJ2-5	TRBV7-9	TGTGCCAGCAGCTTAGCTGCAGGGGGAGAGACCCAGTACTTC	CASSLAAGGETQYF
few	TRBD1	TRBJ1-2	TRBV18	TGTGCCAGCTCACCGGGGACAGTTGATGGCTACACCTTC	CASSPGTVDGYTF
NA	NA	TRBJ2-2	TRBV7-7	TGTGCTAGCAGGGAAGACAGTGCCGGGGAGCTGTTTTTT	CASREDSAGELFF
few	NA	TRBJ1-1	TRBV5-1	TGCGCCAGCAGCTTGAGGGGGAATATGAACACTGAAGCTTTCTTT	CASSLRGNMNTEAFF
NA	TRBD1	TRBJ1-1	TRBV11-1	TGTGCCAGCAGCCCCCTGACAGGGTTGAACACTGAAGCTTTCTTT	CASSPLTGLNTEAFF
NA	TRBD1	TRBJ1-2	TRBV2	TGTGCCAGCAACCCAGGGGGCGACTATGGCTACACCTTC	CASNPGGDYGYTF
NA	NA	TRBJ1-1	TRBV28	TGTGCCAGCAGTTTCAGGGCCATGAACACTGAAGCTTTCTTT	CASSFRAMNTEAFF
NA	TRBD1	TRBJ2-7	TRBV7-2	TGTGCCAGCAGCTTACCGGGACAGATCTACGAGCAGTACTTC	CASSLPGQIYEQYF
once	NA	TRBJ1-1	TRBV18	TGTGCCAGCTCACCCACCCTCGGACTCAAGGAGAACACTGAAGCTTTCTTT	CASSPTLGLKENTEAFF
NA	NA	TRBJ2-3	TRBV7-6	TGTGCCAGCAGCTTAAAAGGGACTAGCACAGATACGCAGTATTTT	CASSLKGTSTDTQYF